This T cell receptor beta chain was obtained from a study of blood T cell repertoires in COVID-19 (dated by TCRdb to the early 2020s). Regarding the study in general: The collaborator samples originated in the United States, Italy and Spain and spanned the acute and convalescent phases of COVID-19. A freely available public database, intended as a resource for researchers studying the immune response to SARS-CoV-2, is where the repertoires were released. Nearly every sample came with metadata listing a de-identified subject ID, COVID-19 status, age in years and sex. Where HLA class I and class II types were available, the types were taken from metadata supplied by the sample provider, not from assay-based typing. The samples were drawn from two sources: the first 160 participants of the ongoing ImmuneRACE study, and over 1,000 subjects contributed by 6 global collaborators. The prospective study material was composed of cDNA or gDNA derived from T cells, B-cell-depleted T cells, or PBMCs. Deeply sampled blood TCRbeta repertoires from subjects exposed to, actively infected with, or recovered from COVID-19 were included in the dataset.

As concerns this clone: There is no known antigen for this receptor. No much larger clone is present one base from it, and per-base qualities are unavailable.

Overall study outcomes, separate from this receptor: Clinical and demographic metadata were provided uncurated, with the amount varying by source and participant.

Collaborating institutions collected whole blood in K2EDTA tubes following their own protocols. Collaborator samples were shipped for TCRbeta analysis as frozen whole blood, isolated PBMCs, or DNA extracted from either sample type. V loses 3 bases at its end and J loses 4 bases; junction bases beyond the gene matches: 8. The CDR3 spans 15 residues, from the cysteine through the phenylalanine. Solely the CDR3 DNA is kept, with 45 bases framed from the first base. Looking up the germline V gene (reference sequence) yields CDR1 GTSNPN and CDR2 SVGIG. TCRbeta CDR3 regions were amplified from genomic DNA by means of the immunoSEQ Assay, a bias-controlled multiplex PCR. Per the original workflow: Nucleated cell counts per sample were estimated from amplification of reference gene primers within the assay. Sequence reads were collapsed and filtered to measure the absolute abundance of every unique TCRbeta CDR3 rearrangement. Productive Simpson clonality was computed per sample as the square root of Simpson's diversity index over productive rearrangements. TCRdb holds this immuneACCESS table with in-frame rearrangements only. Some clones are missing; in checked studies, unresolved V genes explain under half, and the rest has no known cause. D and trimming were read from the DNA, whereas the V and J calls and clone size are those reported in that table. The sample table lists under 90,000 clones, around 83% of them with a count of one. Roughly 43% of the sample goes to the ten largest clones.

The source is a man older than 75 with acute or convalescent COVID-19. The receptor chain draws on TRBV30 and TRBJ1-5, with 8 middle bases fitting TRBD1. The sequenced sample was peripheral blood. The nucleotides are TGTGCCTGGAGAGGGAGGACAGGGCCAAATCAGCCCCAGCATTTT. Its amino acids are CAWRGRTGPNQPQHF.